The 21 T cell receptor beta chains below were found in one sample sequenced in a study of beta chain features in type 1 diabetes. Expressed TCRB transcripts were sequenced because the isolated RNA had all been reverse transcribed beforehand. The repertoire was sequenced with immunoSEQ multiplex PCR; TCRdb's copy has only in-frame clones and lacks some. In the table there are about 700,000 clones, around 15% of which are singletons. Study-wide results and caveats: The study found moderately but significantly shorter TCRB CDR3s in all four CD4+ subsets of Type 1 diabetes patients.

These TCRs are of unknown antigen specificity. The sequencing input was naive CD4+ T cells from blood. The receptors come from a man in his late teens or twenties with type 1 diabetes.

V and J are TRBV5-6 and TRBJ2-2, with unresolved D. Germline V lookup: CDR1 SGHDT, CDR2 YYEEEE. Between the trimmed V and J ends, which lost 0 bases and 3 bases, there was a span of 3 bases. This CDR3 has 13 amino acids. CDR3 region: CASSLDYTGELFF. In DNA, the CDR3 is TGTGCCAGCAGCTTGGACTACACCGGGGAGCTGTTTTTT. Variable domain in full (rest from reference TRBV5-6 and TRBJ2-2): DAGVTQSPTHLIKTRGQQVTLRCSPKSGHDTVSWYQQALGQGPQFIFQYYEEEERQRGNFPDRFSGHQFPNYSSELNVNALLLGDSALYLCASSLDYTGELFFGEGSRLTVL.

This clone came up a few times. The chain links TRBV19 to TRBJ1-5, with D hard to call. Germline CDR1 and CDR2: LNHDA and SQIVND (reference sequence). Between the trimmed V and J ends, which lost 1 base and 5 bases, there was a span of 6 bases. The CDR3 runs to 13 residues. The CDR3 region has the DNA TGTGCCAGTAGTATAGTGGCGGATCAGCCCCAGCATTTT. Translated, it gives CASSIVADQPQHF.

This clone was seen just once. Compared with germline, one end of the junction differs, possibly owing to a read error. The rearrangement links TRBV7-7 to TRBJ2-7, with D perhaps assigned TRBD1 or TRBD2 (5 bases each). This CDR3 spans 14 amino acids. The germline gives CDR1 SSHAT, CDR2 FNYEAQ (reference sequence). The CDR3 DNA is TGTGCTAGCAGCTTAGCTCCCGGGGCTTACGAGCAGTACTTC. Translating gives CASSLAPGAYEQYF.

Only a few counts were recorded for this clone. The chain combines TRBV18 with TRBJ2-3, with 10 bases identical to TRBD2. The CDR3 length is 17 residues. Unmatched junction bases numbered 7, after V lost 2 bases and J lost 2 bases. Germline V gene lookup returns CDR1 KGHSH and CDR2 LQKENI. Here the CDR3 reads CASSPKPLAGSTDTQYF. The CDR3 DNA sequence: TGTGCCAGCTCACCAAAACCACTAGCGGGATCCACAGATACGCAGTATTTT.

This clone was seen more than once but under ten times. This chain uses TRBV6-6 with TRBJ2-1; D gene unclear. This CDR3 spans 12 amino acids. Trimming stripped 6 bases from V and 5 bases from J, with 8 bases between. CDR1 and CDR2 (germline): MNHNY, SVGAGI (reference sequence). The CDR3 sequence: CASSLNNNEQFF. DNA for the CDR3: TGTGCCAGCAGCCTGAATAACAATGAGCAGTTCTTC.

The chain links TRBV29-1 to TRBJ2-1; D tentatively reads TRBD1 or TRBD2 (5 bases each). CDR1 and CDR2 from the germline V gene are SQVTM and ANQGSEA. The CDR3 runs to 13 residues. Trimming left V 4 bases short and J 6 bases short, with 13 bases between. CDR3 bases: TGCAGCGTTGCTGGGGCCGGGACCAATGAGCAGTTCTTC. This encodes CSVAGAGTNEQFF.

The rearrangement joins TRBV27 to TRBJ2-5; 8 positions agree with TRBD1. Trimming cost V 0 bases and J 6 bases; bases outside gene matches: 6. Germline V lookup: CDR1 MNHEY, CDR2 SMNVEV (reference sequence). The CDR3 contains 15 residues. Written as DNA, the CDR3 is TGTGCCAGCAGTTTATCAGGACAGGGTTTGCAGACCCAGTACTTC. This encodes CASSLSGQGLQTQYF.

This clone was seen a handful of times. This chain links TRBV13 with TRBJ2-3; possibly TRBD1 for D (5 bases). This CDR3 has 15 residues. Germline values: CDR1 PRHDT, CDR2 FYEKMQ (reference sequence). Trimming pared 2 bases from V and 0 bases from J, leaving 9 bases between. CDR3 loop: CASSLWGTSTDTQYF. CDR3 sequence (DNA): TGTGCCAGCAGCTTATGGGGCACTAGCACAGATACGCAGTATTTT.

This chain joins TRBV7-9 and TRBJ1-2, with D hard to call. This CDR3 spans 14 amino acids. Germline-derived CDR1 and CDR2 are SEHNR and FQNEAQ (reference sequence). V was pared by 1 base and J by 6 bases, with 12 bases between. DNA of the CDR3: TGTGCCAGCAGCTTAGAGGCCAAGGCCAATGGCTACACCTTC. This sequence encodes CASSLEAKANGYTF.

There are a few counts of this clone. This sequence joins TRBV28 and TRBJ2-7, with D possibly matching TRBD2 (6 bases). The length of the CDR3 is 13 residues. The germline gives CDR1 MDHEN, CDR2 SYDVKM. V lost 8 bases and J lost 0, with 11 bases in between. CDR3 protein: CASSEDYSYEQYF. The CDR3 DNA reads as TGTGCCAGCTCCGAGGACTACTCCTACGAGCAGTACTTC.

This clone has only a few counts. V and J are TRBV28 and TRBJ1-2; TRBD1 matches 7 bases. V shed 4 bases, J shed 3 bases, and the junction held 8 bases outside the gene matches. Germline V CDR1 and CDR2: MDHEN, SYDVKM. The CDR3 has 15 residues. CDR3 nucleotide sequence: TGTGCCAGCAGTTCCCCCCAGGGGGTAGACTATGGCTACACCTTC. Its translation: CASSSPQGVDYGYTF.

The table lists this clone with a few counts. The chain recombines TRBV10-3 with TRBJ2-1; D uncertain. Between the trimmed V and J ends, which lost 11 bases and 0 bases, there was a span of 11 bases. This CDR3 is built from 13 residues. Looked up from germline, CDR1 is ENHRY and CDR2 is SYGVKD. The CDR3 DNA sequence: TGTGCCGCCAACACCGACTCCTACAATGAGCAGTTCTTC. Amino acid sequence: CAANTDSYNEQFF.

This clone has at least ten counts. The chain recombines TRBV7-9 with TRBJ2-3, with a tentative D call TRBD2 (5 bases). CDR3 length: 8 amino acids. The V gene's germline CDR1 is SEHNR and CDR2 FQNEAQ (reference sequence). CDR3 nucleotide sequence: TGTGGCGGGGATACGCAGTATTTT. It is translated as CGGDTQYF.

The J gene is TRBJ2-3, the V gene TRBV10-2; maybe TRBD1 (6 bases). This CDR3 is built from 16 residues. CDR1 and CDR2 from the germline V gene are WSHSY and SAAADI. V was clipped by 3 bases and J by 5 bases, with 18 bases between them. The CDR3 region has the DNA TGCGCCAGCAGTGAAATCGCGGCAGGGGTCCGAGATACGCAGTATTTT. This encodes CASSEIAAGVRDTQYF.

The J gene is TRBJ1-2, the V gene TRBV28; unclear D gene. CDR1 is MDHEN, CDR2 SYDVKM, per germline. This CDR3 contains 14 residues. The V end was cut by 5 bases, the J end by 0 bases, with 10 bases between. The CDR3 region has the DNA TGTGCCAGCAGTCCGGCCGCAGCTAACTATGGCTACACCTTC. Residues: CASSPAAANYGYTF.

As DNA, the CDR3 is TGTGCCAGCAGCATCCAGGACAGGGACGATTCACCCCTCCACTTT. This codes for CASSIQDRDDSPLHF. This chain connects TRBV7-8 to TRBJ1-6, with 8 bases identical to TRBD1. Trimming cost V 5 bases and J 8 bases; bases outside gene matches: 8. CDR3 length equals 15 residues. Germline assignment: CDR1 SGHVS and CDR2 FQNEAQ.

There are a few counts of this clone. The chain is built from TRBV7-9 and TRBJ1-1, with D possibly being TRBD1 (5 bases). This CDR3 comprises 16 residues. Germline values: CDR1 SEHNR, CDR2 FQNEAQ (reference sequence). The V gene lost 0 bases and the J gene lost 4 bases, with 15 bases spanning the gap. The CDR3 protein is CASSLARGKASTEAFF. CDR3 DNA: TGTGCCAGCAGCTTAGCGCGGGGCAAGGCCAGCACTGAAGCTTTCTTT. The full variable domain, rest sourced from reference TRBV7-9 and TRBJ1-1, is DTGVSQNPRHKITKRGQNVTFRCDPISEHNRLYWYRQTLGQGPEFLTYFQNEAQLEKSRLLSDRFSAERPKGSFSTLEIQRTEQGDSAMYLCASSLARGKASTEAFFGQGTRLTVV.

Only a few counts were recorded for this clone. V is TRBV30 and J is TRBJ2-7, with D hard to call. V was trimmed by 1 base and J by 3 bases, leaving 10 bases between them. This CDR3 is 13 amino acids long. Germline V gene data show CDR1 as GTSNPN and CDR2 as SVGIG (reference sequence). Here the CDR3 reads CAWSELPSYEQYF. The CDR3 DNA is TGTGCCTGGAGTGAGCTCCCCAGCTACGAGCAGTACTTC.

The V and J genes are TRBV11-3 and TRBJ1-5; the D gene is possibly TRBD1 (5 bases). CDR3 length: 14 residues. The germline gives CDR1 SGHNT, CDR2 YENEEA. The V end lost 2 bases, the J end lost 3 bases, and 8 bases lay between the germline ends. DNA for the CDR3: TGTGCCAGCAGCTTACAGGGAAACAATCAGCCCCAGCATTTT. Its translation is CASSLQGNNQPQHF. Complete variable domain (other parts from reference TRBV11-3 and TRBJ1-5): EAGVVQSPRYKIIEKKQPVAFWCNPISGHNTLYWYLQNLGQGPELLIRYENEEAVDDSQLPKDRFSAERLKGVDSTLKIQPAELGDSAVYLCASSLQGNNQPQHFGDGTRLSIL.

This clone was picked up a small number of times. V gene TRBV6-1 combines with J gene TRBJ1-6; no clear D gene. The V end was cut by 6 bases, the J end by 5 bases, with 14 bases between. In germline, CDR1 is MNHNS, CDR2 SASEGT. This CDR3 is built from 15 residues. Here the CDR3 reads CASRSGRTNNSPLHF. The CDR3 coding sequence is TGTGCCAGCAGGAGTGGACGAACAAATAATTCACCCCTCCACTTT.

CDR3 loop: CASSYMLALSFF. CDR3 DNA: TGTGCCAGCAGTTACATGCTAGCACTATCGTTCTTC. J is TRBJ2-1 and V is TRBV6-5; a possible D gene is TRBD2 (5 bases). The CDR3 is 12 residues long. The V and J ends lost 2 bases and 15 bases respectively, with 14 bases between them. CDR1 is MNHEY, CDR2 SVGAGI, per germline.